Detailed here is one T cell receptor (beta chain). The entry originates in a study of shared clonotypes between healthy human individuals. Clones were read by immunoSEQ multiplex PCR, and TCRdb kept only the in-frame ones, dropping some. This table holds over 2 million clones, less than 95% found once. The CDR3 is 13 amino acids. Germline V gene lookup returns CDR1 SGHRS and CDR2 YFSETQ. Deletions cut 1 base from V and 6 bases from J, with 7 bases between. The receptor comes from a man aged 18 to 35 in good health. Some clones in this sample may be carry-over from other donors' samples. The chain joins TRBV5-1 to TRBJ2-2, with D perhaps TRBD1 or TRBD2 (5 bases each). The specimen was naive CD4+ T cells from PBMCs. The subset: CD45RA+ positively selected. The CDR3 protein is CASSLMGAGELFF. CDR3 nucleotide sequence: TGCGCCAGCAGCTTGATGGGGGCCGGGGAGCTGTTTTTT.